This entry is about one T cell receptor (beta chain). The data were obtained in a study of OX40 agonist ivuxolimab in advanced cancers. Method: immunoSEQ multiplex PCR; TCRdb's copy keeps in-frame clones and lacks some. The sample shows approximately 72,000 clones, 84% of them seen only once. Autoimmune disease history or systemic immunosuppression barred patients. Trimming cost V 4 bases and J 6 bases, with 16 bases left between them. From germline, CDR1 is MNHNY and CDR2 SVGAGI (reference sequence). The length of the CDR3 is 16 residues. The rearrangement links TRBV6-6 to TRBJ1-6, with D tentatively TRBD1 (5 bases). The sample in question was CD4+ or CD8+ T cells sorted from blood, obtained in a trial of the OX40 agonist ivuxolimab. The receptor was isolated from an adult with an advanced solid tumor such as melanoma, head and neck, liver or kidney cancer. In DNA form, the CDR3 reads TGTGCCAGCAGTTTGGGCAGGGTCGAGGTTAATTCACCCCTCCACTTT. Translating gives CASSLGRVEVNSPLHF.